The rows below give T cell receptor beta chains drawn from one sample of a study of T cell responses to AZD1222 COVID-19 vaccine. Clones were read by immunoSEQ multiplex PCR, and TCRdb kept only the in-frame ones, dropping some. In the table there are 100,000 to 150,000 clones, around nine tenths of which are singletons. This sample comprised peripheral blood, obtained on day 0 of AZD1222 vaccination. These TCRs come from an adult in good health. Both conserved end residues are part of each CDR3. The order of the fields is D gene, clone size, V gene, J gene, CDR3 protein, CDR3 DNA. A D gene is named only where the DNA matches it firmly. Where a row states a size, it is once, few, many or the class of an expanded clone; other rows omit it.

>TRBD1|.|TRBV18|TRBJ1-1
CASSLDRVTTEAFF
TGTGCCAGCTCACTCGACAGGGTTACGACTGAAGCTTTCTTT
>TRBD2|.|TRBV7-2|TRBJ2-7
CASSLGAGASGNLSYEQYF
TGTGCCAGCAGCTTAGGCGCTGGGGCTAGCGGGAACCTATCCTACGAGCAGTACTTC
>.|.|TRBV2|TRBJ1-2
CARTIPGTYGYTF
TGTGCCAGAACTATCCCGGGGACCTATGGCTACACCTTC
>.|.|TRBV6-1|TRBJ1-1
CASSRTGPVNTEAFF
TGTGCCAGCAGCCGCACGGGACCAGTGAACACTGAAGCTTTCTTT
>.|once|TRBV5-1|TRBJ1-4
CASRPGQIPNEKLFF
TGCGCCAGCAGACCTGGACAGATCCCTAATGAAAAACTGTTTTTT
>TRBD1|.|TRBV5-1|TRBJ2-1
CASSLRDSRYNEQFF
TGCGCCAGCAGCCTCCGGGACAGTCGCTACAATGAGCAGTTCTTC
>TRBD1|.|TRBV7-9|TRBJ1-2
CASSSNDRAYGYTF
TGTGCCAGCAGCTCGAACGACAGGGCCTATGGCTACACCTTC
>.|.|TRBV11-3|TRBJ1-2
CASSSGASAGYGYTF
TGTGCCAGCAGCTCAGGGGCCTCGGCCGGCTATGGCTACACCTTC
>.|.|TRBV7-3|TRBJ2-2
CASSPLGENTGELFF
TGTGCCAGCAGCCCCCTGGGGGAGAACACCGGGGAGCTGTTTTTT
>TRBD1|.|TRBV28|TRBJ1-2
CASSPGTGNYGYTF
TGTGCCAGCAGCCCGGGGACAGGGAACTATGGCTACACCTTC
>.|.|TRBV6-5|TRBJ2-7
CASRDSEFRGEQYF
TGTGCCAGCAGGGATTCGGAATTCAGGGGCGAGCAGTACTTC
>.|.|TRBV5-6|TRBJ1-4
CASSVDTNLIF
TGTGCCAGCAGCGTTGACACAAACTTGATTTTT
>TRBD1|.|TRBV27|TRBJ2-7
CASRRQGAFLYEQYF
TGTGCCAGCAGGAGACAGGGGGCCTTCCTCTACGAGCAGTACTTC
>TRBD2|.|TRBV25-1|TRBJ2-3
CASSSATSGGAATQYF
TGTGCCAGCAGTTCCGCGACTAGCGGGGGGGCTGCTACGCAGTATTTT
>TRBD2|once|TRBV18|TRBJ2-1
CASSPLWAGGDNEQFF
TGTGCCAGCTCACCTCTTTGGGCGGGAGGAGACAATGAGCAGTTCTTC
>.|.|TRBV18|TRBJ1-6
CASSTFARGEDSPLHF
TGTGCCAGCTCAACTTTCGCGAGGGGTGAGGATTCACCCCTCCACTTT
>.|.|TRBV3-1/TRBV3-2|TRBJ1-6
CASSQLRGAYSPLHF
TGTGCCAGCAGCCAACTGAGGGGAGCCTATTCACCCCTCCACTTT
>TRBD1|.|TRBV18|TRBJ1-1
CASSPQRQGDTEAFF
TGTGCCAGCTCACCACAGCGACAGGGGGACACTGAAGCTTTCTTT
>.|.|TRBV4-2|TRBJ1-1
CASSQDGNQNTEAFF
TGTGCCAGCAGCCAAGATGGGAACCAAAACACTGAAGCTTTCTTT
>.|.|TRBV7-2|TRBJ1-5
CASSLVQPSNQPQHF
TGTGCCAGCAGCTTAGTCCAGCCCAGCAATCAGCCCCAGCATTTT
>TRBD1|.|TRBV6-2/TRBV6-3|TRBJ2-7
CASSLGQGRSYEQYF
TGTGCCAGCAGCCTGGGACAGGGGAGATCCTACGAGCAGTACTTC
>TRBD1|.|TRBV7-9|TRBJ1-1
CASSLVPTGYGTEAFF
TGTGCCAGCAGCTTAGTGCCGACAGGGTATGGCACTGAAGCTTTCTTT
>.|.|TRBV3-1/TRBV3-2|TRBJ1-2
CASSQRFHGYTF
TGTGCCAGCAGCCAAAGGTTTCATGGCTACACCTTC
>.|once|TRBV6-5|TRBJ1-4
CASSYSGTNEKLFF
TGTGCCAGCAGTTACTCGGGCACCAATGAAAAACTGTTTTTT
>.|.|TRBV10-1|TRBJ1-2
CASSGTGFYGYTF
TGCGCCAGCAGTGGAACAGGGTTCTATGGCTACACCTTC